This TCR beta chain emerged from a study of lymphopenia after photon versus proton radiotherapy. Findings and limits, study-wide: Under photons, naive T cells and diversity fell while effector/memory populations rose. Larger post-nadir TCR diversity loss correlated inversely with survival in deceased patients. After the lymphocyte nadir, photon-treated repertoires showed oligoclonal expansion, especially of CD8+ Temra cells. Survival link was tested only in deceased patients; proton benefit remains a possibility.

About this clone: Its cognate antigen is unknown.

Trimming cost V 5 bases and J 3 bases, with 16 bases left between them. Germline CDR1 and CDR2: MGHRA and YSYEKL. The CDR3 is 15 amino acids. The protocol was immunoSEQ multiplex PCR, while the TCRdb copy is restricted to in-frame clones and leaves out a portion. The data hold 150,000 to 200,000 clones, with about 88% observed a single time. The source material was peripheral blood, sampled from a patient treated with photon-based radiotherapy. This sequence was found in a man aged 50 to 60 with gastric cancer. The chain carries TRBV4-1 and TRBJ2-5; no clear D gene. The CDR3 nucleotides read TGCGCCAGCAGCAAATATAGCATCCGAGAAGAGACCCAGTACTTC. Translating gives CASSKYSIREETQYF.